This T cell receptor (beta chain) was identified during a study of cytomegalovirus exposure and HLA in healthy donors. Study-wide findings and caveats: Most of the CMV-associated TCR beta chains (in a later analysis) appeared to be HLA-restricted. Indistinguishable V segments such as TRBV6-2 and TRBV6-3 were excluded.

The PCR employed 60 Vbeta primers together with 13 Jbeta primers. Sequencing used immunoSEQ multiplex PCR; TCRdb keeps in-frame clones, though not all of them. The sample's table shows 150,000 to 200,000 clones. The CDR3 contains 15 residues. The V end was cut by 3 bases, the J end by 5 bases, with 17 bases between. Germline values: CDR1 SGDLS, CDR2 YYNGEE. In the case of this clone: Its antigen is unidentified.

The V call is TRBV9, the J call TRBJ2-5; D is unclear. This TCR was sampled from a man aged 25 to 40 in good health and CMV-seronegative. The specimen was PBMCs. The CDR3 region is CASSESRLGRETQYF. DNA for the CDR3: TGTGCCAGCAGCGAATCCCGACTCGGCCGGGAGACCCAGTACTTC.